This T cell receptor beta chain came from a study of blood T cells in healthy people across ages (dated by TCRdb to about 2015). In the study overall: In model experiments, roughly one uniquely barcoded TCR beta cDNA molecule per two T cells was captured by template switching. For two donors (one aged 18 to 30 and one aged 80 or older), the study analyzed two additional independent replicas of 1 million unique cDNA reads from the same blood draw. Donors of different ages were randomly distributed across sequencing lanes to avoid experimental bias. Using deep sequencing normalized with unique cDNA molecular identifiers, the study measured how TCR beta repertoire diversity changes with age. Four age groups were formed from the donors: young (average approximately 16 years), middle-aged (approximately 40), aged (about 62) and long-lived (about 80).

Regarding this clonotype: Its antigen has not been determined. No clone much larger than this one lies a single base away; base qualities are absent.

The CDR3 goes from the cysteine to the phenylalanine over 15 residues. The DNA shown is the 45-base CDR3, in frame from base 1. Per the germline V gene, SGHTA is the CDR1 and FQGNSA is the CDR2. V gives up 5 bases and J gives up 4 bases, and the segment between their germline ends measures 14 bases. The protocol used for the library was 5' RACE. Sequencer: Illumina HiSeq 2500. The second PCR ran for about 7 to 11 cycles and used a J-beta primer mix along with a sample-barcoded 5' primer. A template-switch 5' adaptor carrying 12 random nucleotides introduced a unique molecular identifier onto each TCR beta cDNA molecule. At least 2.5 million CDR3-containing paired-end reads were obtained from each sample. The Mint cDNA synthesis kit, primed by a TRBC-specific oligonucleotide, was used to synthesize first-strand cDNA from all RNA. After uracil-DNA glycosylase treatment, a first 18-cycle PCR used universal primers M1SS and BC2_uni_R on all cDNA. Per the source publication's procedure: Normalization of each sample was performed by random selection of 1 million high-quality reads, each carrying a distinct molecular identifier. Instead of being binned into consensus sequences, reads that shared molecular identifiers were thrown out. MiTCR, set to a Q25 quality threshold and the strictest error-elimination algorithm, was used for CDR3 identification, clonotype clustering and error correction. A nonparametric unseen species model with Euler transformation was used to estimate lower-bound total TCR beta diversity. TCRdb redid the processing of the public reads, applying fastp at Q25 and MiXCR, and retained in-frame beta chains. Identical CDR3 proteins give one entry, which carries the most common genes and DNA. In this record, the V and J calls reflect TCRdb's handling and not the investigators' own analysis. Recorded for this sample are some 550,000 distinct CDR3 sequences; around half of them occurred a single time. The ten biggest clones cover 20% to 25% of the sample.

Results the study describes overall, beyond this receptor: Conclusive comparison of naive and antigen-experienced compartments was prevented by the profiling of bulk unsorted PBMCs. As age increased, observed TCR beta diversity per million T cells dropped in a roughly linear way, and a significant reduction was already evident by age 40. Observed TCR beta diversity correlated strongly with the percentage of naive T cells measured by flow cytometry. Estimates of total diversity from one million sequenced T cells were regarded as lower bounds and underestimates. Because donor CMV infection status was unknown, age-related changes in expanded clonotypes were potentially confounded. Compared with the aged group, more naive CD4+ T cells, fewer expanded clones and increased TCR diversity were shown by the long-lived group, suggesting age selection.

The 40 or so donors, aged about 6 to 95 years, were systemically healthy Caucasian individuals from Russia. Roughly 9.5 milliliters of peripheral blood were drawn from each donor into EDTA-treated Vacutainer tubes. PBMCs were isolated by Ficoll-Paque density-gradient centrifugation, with at least 6.5 million obtained per sample. Total RNA was extracted from PBMCs with Trizol reagent, with at least 6 micrograms obtained per sample. Naive CD45RAhigh/CD27high T cell percentages were measured by flow cytometry on a PBMC aliquot from every donor. The chain is made from TRBV7-2 and TRBJ2-2, with a tentative D gene TRBD2 over 5 matching bases. The sequencing sample was made of blood. The sequence derives from an older man in good health. This receptor carries the CDR3 CASSPPLRVTGELFF. Read as DNA, the sequence is TGTGCCAGCAGCCCTCCCTTGAGGGTCACCGGGGAGCTGTTTTTT.